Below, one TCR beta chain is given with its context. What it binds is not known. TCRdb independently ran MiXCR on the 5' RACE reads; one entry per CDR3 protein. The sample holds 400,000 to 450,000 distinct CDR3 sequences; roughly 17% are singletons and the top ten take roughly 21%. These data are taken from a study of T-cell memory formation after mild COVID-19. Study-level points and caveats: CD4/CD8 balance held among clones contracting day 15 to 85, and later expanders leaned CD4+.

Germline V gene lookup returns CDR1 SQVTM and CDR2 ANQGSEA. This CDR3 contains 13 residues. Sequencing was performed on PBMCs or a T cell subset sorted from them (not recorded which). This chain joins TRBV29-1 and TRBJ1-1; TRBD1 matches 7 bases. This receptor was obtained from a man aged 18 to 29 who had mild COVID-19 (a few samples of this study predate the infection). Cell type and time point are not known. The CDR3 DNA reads TGCAGTCCAACCCTTCAGGGGGATACTGAAGCTTTCTTT. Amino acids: CSPTLQGDTEAFF.